This T cell receptor (beta chain) was identified during a study of response to subunit inactivated influenza vaccine. In this sample, this clonotype turned up a few times. The antigen is not known. TCRdb re-called the RT-PCR reads through MiXCR, storing one row per CDR3 protein. Among fewer than 700,000 distinct CDR3 sequences, 10% to 15% were seen once, and the ten largest hold about 12%. The junction had 7 bases not matched to a gene; V was cut back by 6 bases and J by 1 base. This CDR3 has 15 amino acids. The germline gives CDR1 SQVTM, CDR2 ANQGSEA. Study-wide points: The authors proposed limited new T cell recruitment per seasonal influenza vaccination.

V usage is TRBV29-1 and J usage is TRBJ2-2; 8 positions agree with TRBD1. This receptor was identified in a man in his fifties or sixties who received an inactivated influenza vaccine. Specimen: PBMCs from blood, collected roughly 6 weeks after vaccination. The CDR3 DNA is TGCAGCGTAAGCCAGGGGGCAAAGAACACCGGGGAGCTGTTTTTT. Its protein product is CSVSQGAKNTGELFF.